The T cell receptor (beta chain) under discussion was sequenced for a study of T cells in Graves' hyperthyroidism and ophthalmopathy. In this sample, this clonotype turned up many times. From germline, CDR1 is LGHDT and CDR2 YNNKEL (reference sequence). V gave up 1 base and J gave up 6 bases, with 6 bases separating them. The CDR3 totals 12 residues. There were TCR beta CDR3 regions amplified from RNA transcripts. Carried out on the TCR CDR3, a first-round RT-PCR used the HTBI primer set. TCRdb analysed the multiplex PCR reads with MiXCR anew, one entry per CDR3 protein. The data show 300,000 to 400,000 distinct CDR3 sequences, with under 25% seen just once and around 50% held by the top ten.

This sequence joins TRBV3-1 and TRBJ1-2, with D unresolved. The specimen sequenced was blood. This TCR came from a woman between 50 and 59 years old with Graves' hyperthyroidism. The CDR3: CASSQAANGYTF. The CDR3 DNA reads TGTGCCAGCAGCCAAGCGGCGAATGGCTACACCTTC.